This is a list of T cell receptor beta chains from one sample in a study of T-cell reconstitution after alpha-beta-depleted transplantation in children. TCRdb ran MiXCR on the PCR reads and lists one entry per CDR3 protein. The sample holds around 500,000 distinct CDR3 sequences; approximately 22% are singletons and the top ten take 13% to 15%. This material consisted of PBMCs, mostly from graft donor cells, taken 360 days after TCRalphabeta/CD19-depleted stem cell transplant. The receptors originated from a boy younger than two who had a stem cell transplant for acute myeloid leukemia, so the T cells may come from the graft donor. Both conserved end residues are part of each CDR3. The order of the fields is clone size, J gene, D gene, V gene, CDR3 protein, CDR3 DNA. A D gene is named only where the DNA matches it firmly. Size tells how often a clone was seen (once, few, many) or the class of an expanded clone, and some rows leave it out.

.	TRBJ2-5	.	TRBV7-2	CASSLSRSYQETQYF	TGTGCCAGCAGCTTATCGCGGTCGTACCAAGAGACCCAGTACTTC
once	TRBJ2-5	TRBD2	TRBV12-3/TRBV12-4	CASSLLAGAGQETQYF	TGTGCCAGCAGCCTACTAGCGGGGGCGGGGCAAGAGACCCAGTACTTC
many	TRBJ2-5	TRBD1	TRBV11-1	CASTPTGYHETQYF	TGTGCCAGCACCCCGACAGGGTACCACGAGACCCAGTACTTC
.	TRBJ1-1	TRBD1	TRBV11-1	CASSLAQQGSTEAFF	TGTGCCAGCAGCTTAGCTCAACAGGGGAGCACTGAAGCTTTCTTT
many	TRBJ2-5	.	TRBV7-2	CASSLAVETQYF	TGTGCCAGCAGCTTAGCGGTAGAGACCCAGTACTTC
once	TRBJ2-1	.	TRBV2	CASRSGKSYNEQFF	TGTGCCAGCAGGTCAGGAAAATCCTACAATGAGCAGTTCTTC
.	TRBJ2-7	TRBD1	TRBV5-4	CASRLQGNGEQYF	TGTGCCAGCAGGCTACAGGGGAACGGCGAGCAGTACTTC
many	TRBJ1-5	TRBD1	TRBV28	CASSPQGGGNQPQHF	TGTGCCAGCAGTCCTCAGGGGGGAGGCAATCAGCCCCAGCATTTT
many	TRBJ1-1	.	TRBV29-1	CSVAGWGGDTEAFF	TGCAGCGTTGCGGGGTGGGGTGGGGACACTGAAGCTTTCTTT
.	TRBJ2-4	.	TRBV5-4	CASSAGLLLKNIQYF	TGTGCCAGCAGCGCGGGACTTCTGCTTAAAAACATTCAGTACTTC
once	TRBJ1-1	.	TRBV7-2	CASSLGPSDTEAFF	TGTGCCAGCAGCTTAGGGCCGAGCGACACTGAAGCTTTCTTT
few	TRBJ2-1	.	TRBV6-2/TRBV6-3	CASSWDEYNEQFF	TGTGCCAGCAGCTGGGACGAGTACAATGAGCAGTTCTTC
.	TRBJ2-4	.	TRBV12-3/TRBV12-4	CASSSQGWTKNIQYF	TGTGCCAGCAGTTCTCAGGGGTGGACAAAAAACATTCAGTACTTC
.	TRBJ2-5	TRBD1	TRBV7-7	CASSPGWDRVWVETQYF	TGTGCCAGCAGCCCAGGCTGGGACAGGGTATGGGTAGAGACCCAGTACTTC
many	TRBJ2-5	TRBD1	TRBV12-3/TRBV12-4	CASSLNRGQTETQYF	TGTGCCAGCAGTTTGAACCGGGGACAGACGGAGACCCAGTACTTC
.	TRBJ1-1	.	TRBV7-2	CASSPGDGGRTEAFF	TGTGCCAGCAGCCCTGGGGACGGGGGGCGCACTGAAGCTTTCTTT
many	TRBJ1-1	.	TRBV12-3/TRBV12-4	CASSPPLPEAFF	TGTGCCAGCAGTCCGCCCTTACCTGAAGCTTTCTTT
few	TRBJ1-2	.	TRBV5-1	CASSLNARGYTF	TGCGCCAGCAGCTTGAACGCCCGGGGCTACACCTTC
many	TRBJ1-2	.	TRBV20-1	CSGGGVNTF	TGCAGCGGCGGGGGGGTTAACACCTTC
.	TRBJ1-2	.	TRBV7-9	CASSLKGGSIYYTF	TGTGCCAGCAGCTTAAAGGGCGGATCAATTTACTACACCTTC
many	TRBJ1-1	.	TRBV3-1	CASSPPTVNTEAFF	TGTGCCAGCAGCCCCCCGACAGTTAACACTGAAGCTTTCTTT
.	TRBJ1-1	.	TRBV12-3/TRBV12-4	CASSLMGDLNTEAFF	TGTGCCAGCAGTCTTATGGGGGATCTTAACACTGAAGCTTTCTTT
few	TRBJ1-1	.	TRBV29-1	CSVEGGTNTEAFF	TGCAGCGTTGAGGGGGGCACGAACACTGAAGCTTTCTTT
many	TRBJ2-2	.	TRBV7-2	CANRQANTGELFF	TGTGCCAACAGACAGGCGAACACCGGGGAGCTGTTTTTT
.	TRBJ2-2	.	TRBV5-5	CASSSYARAANTGELFF	TGTGCCAGCAGCTCCTATGCCAGGGCCGCGAACACCGGGGAGCTGTTTTTT
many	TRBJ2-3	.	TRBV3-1	CASSQGLIAATDTQYF	TGTGCCAGCAGCCAAGGACTTATCGCTGCCACAGATACGCAGTATTTT
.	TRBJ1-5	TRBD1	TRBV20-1	CSARWTGDSNQPQHF	TGCAGTGCTAGATGGACAGGAGATAGCAATCAGCCCCAGCATTTT
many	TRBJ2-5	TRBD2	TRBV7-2	CASSSSGTSEETQYF	TGTGCCAGCAGCTCATCCGGGACTAGTGAAGAGACCCAGTACTTC
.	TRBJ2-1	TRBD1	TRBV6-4	CASSETGGGYNEQFF	TGTGCCAGCAGTGAGACAGGGGGCGGTTACAATGAGCAGTTCTTC
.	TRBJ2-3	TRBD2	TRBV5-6	CASSLASGGARDTQYF	TGTGCCAGCAGCTTGGCTAGCGGGGGGGCCAGGGATACGCAGTATTTT
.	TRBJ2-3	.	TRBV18	CASSPYWRASRDTQYF	TGTGCCAGCTCACCATATTGGAGGGCCTCGAGAGATACGCAGTATTTT
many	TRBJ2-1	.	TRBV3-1	CASSQDRTGSHEQFF	TGTGCCAGCAGCCAAGATCGTACAGGGTCCCATGAGCAGTTCTTC
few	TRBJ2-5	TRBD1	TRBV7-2	CASSLAFARGETQYF	TGTGCCAGCAGCTTAGCGTTCGCCAGGGGGGAGACCCAGTACTTC
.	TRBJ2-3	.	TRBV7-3	CASSLSSQDTQYF	TGTGCCAGCAGCCTTTCTAGCCAAGATACGCAGTATTTT
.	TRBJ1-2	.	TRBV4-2	CASSQEPRGIFTF	TGTGCCAGCAGCCAAGAGCCCAGGGGCATTTTCACCTTC
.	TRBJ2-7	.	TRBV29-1	CSVEVLNPLSYEQYF	TGCAGCGTTGAAGTTCTGAACCCGCTCTCCTACGAGCAGTACTTC
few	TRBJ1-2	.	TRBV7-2	CASSVGTHRVYGYTF	TGTGCCAGCAGCGTTGGGACGCATAGGGTCTATGGCTACACCTTC
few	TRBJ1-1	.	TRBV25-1	CASSDPGGRDTEAFF	TGTGCCAGCAGTGACCCGGGGGGCCGGGACACTGAAGCTTTCTTT
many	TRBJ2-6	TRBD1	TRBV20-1	CSAKTGGAGANVLTF	TGCAGTGCTAAGACAGGGGGCGCTGGGGCCAACGTCCTGACTTTC
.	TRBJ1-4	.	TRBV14	CASSQGWDEKLFF	TGTGCCAGCAGCCAGGGGTGGGATGAAAAACTGTTTTTT
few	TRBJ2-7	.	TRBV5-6	CASSLGQSPYEQYF	TGTGCCAGCAGCTTGGGCCAATCTCCCTATGAGCAGTACTTC